The clone carrying this TCR beta chain was found a few times. As processed by the authors: For nucleated cells, counts were estimated from reference gene primer amplification. Sequencing used immunoSEQ multiplex PCR; TCRdb keeps in-frame clones, though not all of them. V, J and clone size were drawn from that table, and D and trimming were deduced from the DNA. The data contain fewer than 200,000 clones, 70% to 80% of them singletons. This specimen comes from a study of blood T cell repertoires in COVID-19. On the study more broadly: There were acute and convalescent COVID-19 samples, and they came from the United States, Italy and Spain. PBMCs, B-cell-depleted T cells, or T cells were the source of the cDNA or gDNA that made up the material.

The germline gives CDR1 KGHSH, CDR2 LQKENI. There are 16 residues in the CDR3. The V and J ends lost 2 bases and 0 bases respectively, with 8 bases between them. The sample taken for sequencing was peripheral blood. The TCR comes from a woman between 45 and 60 years old with active or convalescent COVID-19. The V and J genes are TRBV18 and TRBJ1-6; unclear D gene. DNA of the CDR3: TGTGCCAGCTCACCAGTTATCAGCTCCTATAATTCACCCCTCCACTTT. This gives the protein CASSPVISSYNSPLHF.